These T cell receptor beta chains were read from a single sample in a study of blood T cell repertoires in COVID-19. The method was immunoSEQ multiplex PCR; TCRdb's version includes in-frame clones alone and lacks a portion of them. This sample has a few hundred thousand clones, with approximately 87% found just once. Material for sequencing was peripheral blood. The receptors come from a woman between 45 and 60 years old with active or convalescent COVID-19. Both conserved end residues are part of each CDR3. The D gene is left open where the match is weak. The listing skips clone size in some rows; elsewhere it reads once, few, many or a size class.

>.|TRBV11-2|TRBJ1-1|.
CARTHRGWVTEAFF
TGTGCCAGAACGCATCGGGGTTGGGTCACTGAAGCTTTCTTT
>TRBD2|TRBV19|TRBJ2-5|.
CASSEGVAGVQETQYF
TGTGCCAGTAGTGAGGGAGTAGCGGGCGTCCAAGAGACCCAGTACTTC
>.|TRBV10-3|TRBJ1-1|.
CAITTGPTTEAFF
TGTGCCATCACCACAGGGCCTACCACTGAAGCTTTCTTT
>.|TRBV30|TRBJ1-3|.
CAWSVAGGNTIYF
TGTGCCTGGAGTGTGGCAGGAGGAAACACCATATATTTT
>TRBD1|TRBV6-4|TRBJ1-1|.
CASSARTGSFTEAFF
TGTGCCAGCAGTGCAAGGACAGGGTCCTTCACTGAAGCTTTCTTT
>TRBD1|TRBV10-3|TRBJ1-2|.
CAISSPGQGGGYTF
TGTGCCATCAGTTCCCCGGGACAGGGGGGCGGCTACACCTTC
>TRBD2|TRBV3-1/TRBV3-2|TRBJ2-5|.
CASSQECGRAGKFRETQYF
TGTGCCAGCAGCCAAGAATGTGGGAGGGCGGGAAAGTTTCGGGAGACCCAGTACTTC
>.|TRBV18|TRBJ2-7|.
CASSPRSPGLLLAEQYF
TGTGCCAGCTCACCTCGGAGCCCCGGACTACTTCTCGCCGAGCAGTACTTC
>.|TRBV18|TRBJ1-1|.
CASAARSEAFF
TGTGCCAGTGCTGCCAGGTCCGAAGCTTTCTTT
>TRBD2|TRBV4-3|TRBJ2-1|.
CASSQGTSGSNNEQFF
TGCGCCAGCAGCCAAGGAACTAGCGGGAGTAACAATGAGCAGTTCTTC
>.|TRBV7-9|TRBJ1-2|few
CASSSTDRTKYNYGYTF
TGTGCCAGCAGCTCGACTGACAGGACAAAATATAACTATGGCTACACCTTC
>TRBD1|TRBV6-5|TRBJ1-2|.
CASSGTVGGYTF
TGTGCCAGCAGCGGGACAGTGGGCGGCTACACCTTC
>TRBD1|TRBV10-2|TRBJ2-7|once
CASSERQGTLYEQYF
TGCGCCAGCAGTGAGCGACAGGGGACCCTCTACGAGCAGTACTTC
>.|TRBV19|TRBJ1-5|.
CASSDRQGNQPQHF
TGTGCTAGTAGTGACAGACAGGGCAATCAGCCCCAGCATTTT
>.|TRBV7-2|TRBJ2-7|.
CASSYRDFHKQYF
TGTGCCAGCAGCTACCGGGATTTTCATAAGCAGTACTTC
>TRBD2|TRBV5-4|TRBJ2-7|.
CASSAKDLAGGYEQYF
TGTGCCAGCAGCGCCAAAGACCTAGCGGGAGGCTACGAGCAGTACTTC
>.|TRBV4-2|TRBJ2-4|.
CASSQGLAKNIQYF
TGTGCCAGCAGCCAAGGTCTAGCCAAAAACATTCAGTACTTC
>TRBD1|TRBV27|TRBJ1-3|.
CASSPGGRSGNTIYF
TGTGCCAGCAGCCCAGGGGGTCGATCTGGAAACACCATATATTTT
>TRBD2|TRBV2|TRBJ2-5|.
CASSGAGGETQYF
TGTGCCAGCAGTGGGGCGGGGGGAGAGACCCAGTACTTC
>.|TRBV15|TRBJ1-1|.
CATSTYGGVTEAFF
TGTGCCACCAGCACCTACGGGGGGGTCACTGAAGCTTTCTTT
>.|TRBV7-2|TRBJ2-1|once
CASSLREADYNEQFF
TGTGCCAGCAGCCTAAGGGAGGCCGACTACAATGAGCAGTTCTTC
>.|TRBV30|TRBJ1-6|.
CAWSGPGQIDNSPLHF
TGTGCCTGGAGTGGCCCAGGACAGATAGATAATTCACCCCTCCACTTT
>TRBD1|TRBV6-5|TRBJ1-1|.
CASSLIQGWTEAFF
TGTGCCAGCAGTCTTATACAGGGGTGGACTGAAGCTTTCTTT
>TRBD1|TRBV9|TRBJ2-5|.
CASSATPWTGGQETQYF
TGTGCCAGCAGCGCCACACCATGGACAGGTGGCCAAGAGACCCAGTACTTC
>TRBD1|TRBV27|TRBJ1-4|.
CASSPLGQGASMFF
TGTGCCAGCAGTCCCCTGGGACAGGGCGCATCGATGTTTTTT
>.|TRBV6-6|TRBJ1-2|.
CASSPGGQNYGYTF
TGTGCCAGCAGCCCCGGGGGGCAGAACTATGGCTACACCTTC
>TRBD2|TRBV4-1|TRBJ2-1|.
CASETHVQAGGEQFF
TGCGCCAGCGAGACCCATGTGCAAGCGGGAGGTGAGCAGTTCTTC
>.|TRBV5-4|TRBJ1-3|.
CASSLTSKSGNTIYF
TGTGCCAGCAGCTTGACAAGTAAATCTGGAAACACCATATATTTT
>TRBD2|TRBV4-1|TRBJ2-7|.
CASSRQTSGGLLPPYEQYF
TGCGCCAGCAGCCGCCAGACTAGCGGGGGGCTGCTTCCCCCCTACGAGCAGTACTTC
>.|TRBV20-1|TRBJ2-2|.
CSASVPGGGELFF
TGCAGTGCTAGTGTGCCCGGTGGCGGGGAGCTGTTTTTT
>.|TRBV19|TRBJ2-6|few
CASSKQGSGANVLTF
TGTGCCAGTAGTAAGCAGGGGTCTGGGGCCAACGTCCTGACTTTC